The 21 T cell receptor beta chains reported below all come from one sample, sequenced in a study of T cell clonality in common variable immunodeficiency. Some clones are missing from TCRdb's copy, which holds only in-frame ones; the method was immunoSEQ multiplex PCR. This sample has around 50,000 clones, each found more than once. Material: peripheral blood mononuclear cells. Source of these receptors: a person aged 18 to 75 in good health.

The sample holds many counts of this clone. The read stops 3 residues short of the end of the CDR3; the missing end is completed from the germline J gene. J is TRBJ1-5 and V is TRBV18, with 7 nucleotides matching TRBD1. Germline trimming cut 5 bases from V and 5 bases from J; bases unmatched to any gene: 6. Germline lookup yields CDR1 KGHSH and CDR2 LQKENI. This CDR3 spans 14 amino acids. The CDR3 reads CASSATGQDQPQHF. The CDR3 DNA, read in part, is TGTGCCAGCTCAGCGACAGGGCAGGATCAGCCC.

This clone has a handful of counts. The read ends 3 residues shy of where the CDR3 ends; the end is completed using the germline J gene. The chain links TRBV18 to TRBJ1-1, with TRBD1 matching 8 bases. The CDR3 is 12 amino acids. Germline V gene lookup returns CDR1 KGHSH and CDR2 LQKENI. V shed 8 bases, J shed 6 bases, and the junction held 5 bases outside the gene matches. The covered CDR3 bases are TGTGCCAGCCTTGGACAGGGCGCTGAA. It encodes CASLGQGAE. The entire CDR3 protein is CASLGQGAEAFF. The full variable domain, completed using reference TRBV18 and TRBJ1-1, is NAGVMQNPRHLVRRRGQEARLRCSPMKGHSHVYWYRQLPEEGLKFMVYLQKENIIDESGMPKERFSAEFPKEGPSILRIQQVVRGDSAAYFCASLGQGAEAFFGQGTRLTVV.

The table lists this clone with many counts. Read sequence stops 3 residues before the CDR3 end, and the germline J gene provides the missing end. The chain carries TRBV7-9 and TRBJ1-5; D is possibly TRBD1 (5 bases). CDR1 and CDR2 from the germline V gene are SEHNR and FQNEAQ (reference sequence). CDR3 size: 15 residues. Deletions cut 5 bases from V and 3 bases from J, with 14 bases between. CDR3 protein: CASSAAGTFNQPQHF. The sequenced CDR3 bases are TGTGCCAGCAGCGCCGCGGGGACTTTCAATCAGCCC.

This clone was detected ten times or more. The read gets to within 3 residues of the CDR3 end, and the germline J gene fills in the rest. This chain links TRBV4-1 with TRBJ2-7, with 8 bases that match TRBD1. Per germline, CDR1 MGHRA and CDR2 YSYEKL. This CDR3 has 15 residues. V lost 1 base to trimming and J lost 3 bases; unmatched junction nucleotides: 5. CDR3 bases read: TGCGCCAGCAGCCAAGTCTCGGGACAGGTCTACGAG. This translates into CASSQVSGQVYE. In full, the CDR3 is CASSQVSGQVYEQYF.

This clone occurred many times. Sequencing ends 3 residues short of the CDR3 end; the germline J gene provides the rest. The V call is TRBV19, the J call TRBJ1-5; D is uncertain. CDR3 length equals 13 residues. Germline CDR1 is LNHDA and CDR2 is SQIVND (reference sequence). The germline V and J ends were trimmed by 4 bases and 4 bases, with 8 bases remaining between them. The CDR3: CASSSVSNQPQHF. The CDR3 DNA, read in part, is TGTGCCAGTAGTAGTGTTTCGAATCAGCCC.

This clone was detected many times. Read data end 3 residues before the CDR3 end; the end is taken from the germline J gene. The V call is TRBV5-6, the J call TRBJ1-6, with 8 bases fitting TRBD1. CDR3 length: 15 amino acids. Germline-derived CDR1 and CDR2 are SGHDT and YYEEEE. V was pared by 1 base and J by 8 bases, with 5 bases of the junction left unmatched. The CDR3 reads CASSLTTGAYSPLHF. The DNA read from the CDR3 is TGTGCCAGCAGCTTGACGACAGGGGCATATTCACCC.

This clone was counted many times. The read halts 3 residues ahead of the CDR3 end, with the missing end drawn from the germline J gene. The sample holds other DNA sequences that translate to the same CDR3. The V call is TRBV19, the J call TRBJ2-2, with D maybe TRBD1 (5 bases). Trimming took off 3 bases at V and 6 bases at J, with 8 bases between the two ends. The CDR3 contains 13 residues. CDR1 and CDR2 (germline): LNHDA, SQIVND (reference sequence). CDR3 in amino acids: CASSILGAGELFF. CDR3 DNA, as far as it was read: TGTGCCAGTAGTATTTTAGGGGCCGGGGAG.

This clone was seen repeatedly, ten times or more. The read ends 3 residues shy of where the CDR3 ends; the end is completed using the germline J gene. This rearrangement joins TRBV5-4 to TRBJ2-7; 10 bases map to TRBD2. With 3 bases clipped from V and 3 bases from J, the junction kept 3 bases outside the gene matches. This CDR3 spans 14 amino acids. CDR1 is SGHNT, CDR2 YYREEE, per germline (reference sequence). This CDR3 reads CASSSRTSGYEQYF. Incomplete CDR3 DNA: TGTGCCAGCAGCTCCAGGACTAGCGGCTACGAG.

As concerns this clone: The CDR3 is cut off 3 residues early in the read; its end comes from the germline J gene. This same CDR3 is encoded by further DNA sequences in the sample. This chain links TRBV27 with TRBJ2-7, with TRBD1 identical over 7 bases. The CDR3 runs 17 residues. The germline V gene has CDR1 MNHEY and CDR2 SMNVEV (reference sequence). Trimming cost V 6 bases and J 1 base; bases outside gene matches: 15. The part of the CDR3 DNA that was read is TGTGCCAGCAGCGGTGTTTATACAGGGGCTCTTTCCTACGAG. This gives the protein CASSGVYTGALSYE. In full, the CDR3 reads CASSGVYTGALSYEQYF.

This clone was recorded many times. The CDR3 end is not reached by the read, which stops 3 residues before it; the germline J gene fills it in. The V gene is TRBV6-1, the J gene TRBJ1-2; 8 bases align to TRBD1. This CDR3 has 16 amino acids. CDR1 and CDR2 from the germline V gene are MNHNS and SASEGT. V was pared by 4 bases and J by 6 bases, with 13 bases of the junction left unmatched. CDR3: CASSGGPQGALNGYTF. The CDR3 DNA, read in part, is TGTGCCAGCAGTGGAGGACCCCAGGGGGCGCTTAATGGC.

This clone was recorded many times. The CDR3 end falls 3 residues outside the read, so it is completed with the germline J gene. This chain uses TRBV7-9 with TRBJ1-1; D is uncertain. The CDR3 loop spans 11 amino acids. The germline V gene encodes CDR1 SEHNR and CDR2 FQNEAQ (reference sequence). V lost 2 bases and J 7 bases, leaving 5 bases between the germline ends. The part of the CDR3 DNA that was read is TGTGCCAGCAGCTTATACGGTGAA. This encodes CASSLYGE. The whole CDR3 protein is CASSLYGEAFF. The full variable domain, with the rest looked up from reference TRBV7-9 and TRBJ1-1, is DTGVSQNPRHKITKRGQNVTFRCDPISEHNRLYWYRQTLGQGPEFLTYFQNEAQLEKSRLLSDRFSAERPKGSFSTLEIQRTEQGDSAMYLCASSLYGEAFFGQGTRLTVV.

This clone was recorded at least ten times. Sequencing ends 3 residues short of the CDR3 end; the germline J gene provides the rest. The rearrangement links TRBV19 to TRBJ1-1; D unresolved. In germline, CDR1 is LNHDA, CDR2 SQIVND (reference sequence). Trimming left V 4 bases short and J 1 base short, with 13 bases between. This CDR3 comprises 15 residues. The DNA read from the CDR3 is TGTGCCAGTAGTACTTGGCCAGTGTCGAACACTGAA. Translating it yields CASSTWPVSNTE. The whole CDR3 is CASSTWPVSNTEAFF.

This clone was seen ten or more times. Coverage ceases 3 residues before the CDR3 finishes, and the germline J gene fills in the end. The rearrangement uses TRBV19 and TRBJ2-1; D unresolved. Per germline, CDR1 LNHDA and CDR2 SQIVND (reference sequence). The CDR3 totals 15 residues. V lost 0 bases to trimming and J lost 2 bases, with 8 bases between them. CDR3 region: CASSIEGRAYNEQFF. The DNA read from the CDR3 is TGTGCCAGTAGTATAGAAGGTAGGGCCTACAATGAG.

At least ten counts were recorded for this clone. The CDR3 extends 3 residues past the end of the read, so its final part is completed from the germline J gene. The chain combines TRBV20-1 with TRBJ1-5, with a possible D match to TRBD1 (6 bases). There are 15 residues in the CDR3. Between the trimmed V and J ends, which lost 0 bases and 6 bases, there was a span of 15 bases. Germline lookup yields CDR1 DFQATT and CDR2 SNEGSKA (reference sequence). Partial CDR3 DNA: TGCAGTGCTAGAGATGGGGGCAGGGAAGCTCAGCCC. This translates into CSARDGGREAQP. The CDR3, in full, reads CSARDGGREAQPQHF.

This clone was counted between two and nine times. Coverage ceases 3 residues before the CDR3 finishes, and the germline J gene fills in the end. The chain carries TRBV20-1 and TRBJ1-4; possible D gene TRBD1, 6 bases. Germline assignment: CDR1 DFQATT and CDR2 SNEGSKA (reference sequence). The CDR3 sequence is 15 residues long. The V end lost 2 bases, the J end lost 5 bases, and 15 bases lay between the germline ends. The DNA read from the CDR3 is TGCAGTGCTAGACCTTTACAGGGCACGAATGAAAAA. Protein product: CSARPLQGTNEK. The CDR3 in its entirety is CSARPLQGTNEKLFF.

This clone was counted many times. The read terminates 3 residues before the CDR3 end, so the remaining end is supplied by the germline J gene. The chain employs TRBV14 and TRBJ2-6; D unclear. The CDR3 is 15 residues long. V lost 3 bases, J lost 4 bases, and 10 bases lay in between. CDR1 and CDR2 (germline): SGHDN, FVKESK. Partial CDR3 DNA: TGTGCCAGCAGCCATTTCACTCCGGGGGCCAACGTC. The encoded protein is CASSHFTPGANV. The CDR3 as a whole reads CASSHFTPGANVLTF.

This clone has at least ten counts. The read terminates 3 residues ahead of where the CDR3 ends, so the germline J gene completes it. The chain links TRBV7-8 to TRBJ1-1; possibly TRBD1 for D (5 bases). The germline CDR1 and CDR2 sequences are SGHVS and FQNEAQ. This CDR3 contains 11 residues. The CDR3 loop is CASSLDREAFF. The covered CDR3 bases are TGTGCCAGCAGCTTAGACAGGGAA.

At least ten counts were recorded for this clone. The CDR3 end is not reached by the read, which stops 3 residues before it; the germline J gene fills it in. This rearrangement joins TRBV18 to TRBJ2-3; D gene unclear. CDR1 is KGHSH, CDR2 LQKENI, per germline. Trimming removed 1 base from V and 4 bases from J, with 15 bases in between. The CDR3 sequence is 16 residues long. The CDR3 bases that were read are TGTGCCAGCTCACCACGGTCCGGGTGGTCCCCAGATACG. It yields the protein CASSPRSGWSPDT. The full CDR3 protein reads CASSPRSGWSPDTQYF.

At least ten counts were recorded for this clone. The CDR3 end lies 3 residues beyond the end of the read and is filled in from the germline J gene. V usage is TRBV28 and J usage is TRBJ2-7; D unresolved. This CDR3 has 15 residues. Germline V gene lookup returns CDR1 MDHEN and CDR2 SYDVKM. Trimming took off 2 bases at V and 3 bases at J, with 14 bases between the two ends. This CDR3 reads CASSLMARSFYEQYF. The sequenced part of the CDR3 DNA is TGTGCCAGCAGTTTAATGGCCAGGTCCTTCTACGAG.

This clone has a handful of counts. The junction differs from germline at one of its ends, possibly a read error. The read ends 3 residues before the CDR3 terminus; that terminus is restored from the germline J gene. This chain uses TRBV20-1 with TRBJ1-2; 9 nucleotides align to TRBD1. This CDR3 contains 14 residues. Germline V lookup: CDR1 DFQATT, CDR2 SNEGSKA (reference sequence). CDR3 DNA, as far as it was read: TGCAGTGCTAGCCCGGGACAGGGTTCCTATGAC. Protein sequence: CSASPGQGSYD. The entire CDR3 reads CSASPGQGSYDYTF.

This clone was seen ten or more times. The sequenced fragment ends 3 residues before the CDR3 boundary, so the rest is inferred from the germline J gene. The V call is TRBV28, the J call TRBJ2-7, with 13 bases matching TRBD2. CDR3 length: 16 amino acids. V dropped 5 bases and J dropped 6; count of bases not matched to a gene: 10. CDR1 is MDHEN, CDR2 SYDVKM, per germline. Incomplete CDR3 DNA: TGTGCCAGCAGTCAACGGACTAGCGGGAGAGGGGGCGAG. Translating gives CASSQRTSGRGGE. The whole CDR3 protein is CASSQRTSGRGGEQYF.